This TCR beta chain was sequenced for a study of early T cells in non-severe SARS-CoV-2 infection. About the study: From unsorted whole blood, bulk RNA was sequenced, and the chains remained unpaired.

Ten or more counts support this clonotype. TCRdb redid the calling of the 5' RACE reads with MiXCR, one entry per CDR3 protein. This table holds around 60,000 distinct CDR3 sequences, roughly 10% found once. Germline CDR1 reads LNHDA; CDR2 reads SQIVND (reference sequence). This CDR3 contains 14 residues. Trimming removed 3 bases at V and 5 bases at J, with 14 bases between. This sequence joins TRBV19 and TRBJ2-7; D remains ambiguous. Sequenced: whole blood. The clonotype comes from an adult who was a healthcare worker with PCR-confirmed SARS-CoV-2 infection or an uninfected control (not recorded which). Here the CDR3 DNA reads TGTGCCAGTAGTATCGATTGGGATCCCCACGAGCAGTACTTC. Protein: CASSIDWDPHEQYF.